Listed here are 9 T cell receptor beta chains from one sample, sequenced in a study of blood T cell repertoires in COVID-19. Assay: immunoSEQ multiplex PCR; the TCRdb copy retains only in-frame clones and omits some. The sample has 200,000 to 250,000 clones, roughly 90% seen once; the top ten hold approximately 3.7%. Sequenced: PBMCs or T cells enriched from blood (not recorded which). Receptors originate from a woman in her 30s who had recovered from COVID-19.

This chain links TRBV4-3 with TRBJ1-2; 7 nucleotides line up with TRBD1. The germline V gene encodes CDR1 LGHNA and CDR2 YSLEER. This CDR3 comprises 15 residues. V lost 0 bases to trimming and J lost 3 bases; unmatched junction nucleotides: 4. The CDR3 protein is CASSQETGLYYGYTF. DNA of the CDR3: TGCGCCAGCAGCCAAGAGACAGGGCTGTACTATGGCTACACCTTC.

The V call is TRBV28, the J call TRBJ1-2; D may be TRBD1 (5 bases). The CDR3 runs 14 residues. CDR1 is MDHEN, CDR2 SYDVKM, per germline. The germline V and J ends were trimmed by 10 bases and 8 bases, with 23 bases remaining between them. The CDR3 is CATGGVGVGSGYTF. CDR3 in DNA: TGTGCCACCGGGGGGGTTGGCGTGGGGAGCGGCTACACCTTC.

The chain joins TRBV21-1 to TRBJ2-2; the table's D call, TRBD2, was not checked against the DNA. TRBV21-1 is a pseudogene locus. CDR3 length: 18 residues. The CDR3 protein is CASSKVLDRISGTGELFF. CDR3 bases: TGTGCCAGCAGCAAAGTCCTTGATCGCATCTCGGGCACCGGGGAGCTGTTTTTT.

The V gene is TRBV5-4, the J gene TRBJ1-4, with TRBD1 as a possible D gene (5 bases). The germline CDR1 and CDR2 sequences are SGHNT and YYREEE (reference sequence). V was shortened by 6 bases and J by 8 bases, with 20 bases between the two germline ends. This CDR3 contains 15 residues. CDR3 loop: CASTSGGGSGEKLFF. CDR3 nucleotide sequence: TGTGCCAGCACCAGCGGGGGGGGATCTGGGGAAAAACTGTTTTTT.

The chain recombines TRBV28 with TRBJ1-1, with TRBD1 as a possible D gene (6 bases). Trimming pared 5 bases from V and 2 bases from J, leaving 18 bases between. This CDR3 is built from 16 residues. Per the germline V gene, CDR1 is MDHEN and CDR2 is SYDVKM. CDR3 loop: CASSPWTVGANTEAFF. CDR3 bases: TGTGCCAGCAGTCCCTGGACAGTAGGAGCTAACACTGAAGCTTTCTTT.

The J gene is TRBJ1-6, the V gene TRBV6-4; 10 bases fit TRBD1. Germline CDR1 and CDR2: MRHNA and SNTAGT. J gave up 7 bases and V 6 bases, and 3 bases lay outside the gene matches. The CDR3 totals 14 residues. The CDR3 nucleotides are TGTGCCAGCAGCTCGGGACAGGGGAATTCACCCCTCCACTTT. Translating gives CASSSGQGNSPLHF.

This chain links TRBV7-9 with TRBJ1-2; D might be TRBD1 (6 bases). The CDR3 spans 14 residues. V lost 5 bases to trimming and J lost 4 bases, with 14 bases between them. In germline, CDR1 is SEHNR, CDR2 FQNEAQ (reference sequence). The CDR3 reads CASSLTGGAYGYTF. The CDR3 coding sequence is TGTGCCAGCAGCCTCACGGGGGGGGCCTATGGCTACACCTTC.

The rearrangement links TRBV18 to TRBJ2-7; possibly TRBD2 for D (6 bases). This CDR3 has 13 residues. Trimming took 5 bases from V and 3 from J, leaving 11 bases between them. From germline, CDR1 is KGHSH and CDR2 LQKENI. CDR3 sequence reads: CASSGEVGYEQYF. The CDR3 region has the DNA TGTGCCAGCTCAGGGGAGGTGGGCTACGAGCAGTACTTC.

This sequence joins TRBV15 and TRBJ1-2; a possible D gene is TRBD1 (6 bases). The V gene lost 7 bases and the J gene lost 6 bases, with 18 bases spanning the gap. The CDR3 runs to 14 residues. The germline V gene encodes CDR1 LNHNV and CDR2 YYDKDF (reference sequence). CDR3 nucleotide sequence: TGTGCCACCATGCTTCCGGGGGGCGCCCATGGCTACACCTTC. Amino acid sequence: CATMLPGGAHGYTF.